Each of the 9 T cell receptor beta chains below was sequenced from the same sample in a study of PD-L1 blockade in urothelial cancer. Stated time point: pretreatment peripheral blood. Data came from immunoSEQ multiplex PCR; TCRdb stores just in-frame clones and leaves some out. The sample has approximately 50,000 clones; around 84% are singletons. Sequencing used PBMCs, obtained around atezolizumab (anti-PD-L1) treatment. Receptors were obtained from a man in his sixties or seventies with urothelial cancer.

The chain carries TRBV7-6 and TRBJ2-2; maybe TRBD1 (6 bases). This CDR3 has 17 residues. V shed 3 bases and J shed 6 bases, with 20 bases lying between them. CDR1 and CDR2 (germline): SGHVS, FNYEAQ. The CDR3 reads CASSLGAVGGSAGELFF. CDR3 DNA: TGTGCCAGCAGCTTGGGGGCTGTTGGGGGTTCCGCCGGGGAGCTGTTTTTT.

The chain is built from TRBV5-1 and TRBJ1-3; perhaps TRBD1 as D (5 bases). Germline CDR1 SGHRS, CDR2 YFSETQ. This CDR3 has 15 residues. V was clipped by 4 bases and J by 4 bases, with 15 bases between them. Written as DNA, the CDR3 is TGCGCCAGCAGCAACGGGACTGGCCGAGGAAACACCATATATTTT. This gives the protein CASSNGTGRGNTIYF.

The gene calls are TRBV7-2 and TRBJ2-5; 7 bases align to TRBD2. CDR3 length: 15 residues. Germline V gene sequence: CDR1 SGHTA, CDR2 FQGNSA. V trimming: 4 bases; J trimming: 1 base; junction bases outside the gene matches: 6. This CDR3 reads CASSSGLVRQETQYF. CDR3 nucleotide sequence: TGTGCCAGCAGCTCTGGACTAGTCCGCCAAGAGACCCAGTACTTC. Filled out from reference TRBV7-2 and TRBJ2-5, the complete variable domain reads GAGVSQSPSNKVTEKGKDVELRCDPISGHTALYWYRQSLGQGLEFLIYFQGNSAPDKSGLPSDRFSAERTGGSVSTLTIQRTQQEDSAVYLCASSSGLVRQETQYFGPGTRLLVL.

The CDR3 nucleotides are TGTGCCAGCAGCTTGGGGGAGGGGAGAGAGACCCAGTACTTC. It specifies CASSLGEGRETQYF. The chain links TRBV7-8 to TRBJ2-5, with 7 bases identical to TRBD2. This CDR3 contains 14 residues. V was clipped by 3 bases and J by 4 bases; unmatched bases: 5. The germline V gene encodes CDR1 SGHVS and CDR2 FQNEAQ.

The V and J genes are TRBV9 and TRBJ2-1, with D possibly matching TRBD2 (6 bases). The length of the CDR3 is 15 residues. The V and J ends lost 4 bases and 4 bases respectively, with 15 bases between them. The germline V gene has CDR1 SGDLS and CDR2 YYNGEE. CDR3 amino acids: CASSPRRGGYNEQFF. DNA for the CDR3: TGTGCCAGCAGCCCCCGGCGGGGCGGGTACAATGAGCAGTTCTTC.

The CDR3 region has the DNA TGCGCCAGCAGGCAGGGTTACGAGCAGTACTTC. It yields the protein CASRQGYEQYF. This chain joins TRBV5-1 and TRBJ2-7; tentatively, D is TRBD1 (5 bases). Per the germline V gene, CDR1 is SGHRS and CDR2 is YFSETQ. This CDR3 is 11 amino acids long. V was clipped by 5 bases and J by 4 bases, with 7 bases between them.

The chain has TRBV19 and TRBJ1-1; D not resolved. From germline, CDR1 is LNHDA and CDR2 SQIVND (reference sequence). Trimming shortened V by 6 bases and J by 0 bases, and 11 bases separated the two germline ends. The CDR3 loop spans 14 amino acids. The CDR3 bases are TGTGCCAGTAGACTGACACCCCTGAACACTGAAGCTTTCTTT. It yields the protein CASRLTPLNTEAFF.

The V gene is TRBV29-1, the J gene TRBJ2-1; tentative D call: TRBD2 (6 bases). The V gene's germline CDR1 is SQVTM and CDR2 ANQGSEA. V lost 2 bases and J lost 0, with 14 bases in between. CDR3 length equals 16 residues. CDR3 region: CSVEHAGKSSYNEQFF. The CDR3, as DNA: TGCAGCGTTGAACACGCGGGGAAATCCTCCTACAATGAGCAGTTCTTC.

J is TRBJ2-3 and V is TRBV11-1, with 7 bases fitting TRBD1. Germline V lookup: CDR1 SGHAT, CDR2 FQDESV (reference sequence). Trimming at V came to 4 bases and at J to 9 bases, leaving 4 bases not matched to a gene. The CDR3 consists of 12 residues. The chain's CDR3 is CASSYEQGTQYF. CDR3 in DNA: TGTGCCAGCAGCTACGAACAGGGGACGCAGTATTTT.